A selection of T cell receptor beta chains follows, all from one sample in a study of early T cells in non-severe SARS-CoV-2 infection. Using its own MiXCR run on the 5' RACE reads, TCRdb lists one record per CDR3 protein. The table has nearly 110,000 distinct CDR3 sequences, 11% seen once. The sequencing sample was made of whole blood. All receptors derive from an adult who was a healthcare worker with PCR-confirmed SARS-CoV-2 infection or an uninfected control (not recorded which). Each CDR3 is given with its conserved first and last residue. A D gene is named only where the DNA matches it firmly. Part of the rows lack a size; the others show once, few, many or a class for expanded clones.

TRBD1,.,TRBJ1-2,TRBV28,TGTGCCGCCGGGGACAGGGGTTATGGCTACACCTTC,CAAGDRGYGYTF
.,many,TRBJ2-2,TRBV7-8,TGTGCCAGCAGCTTAGAGCAGGGTAGGACCGGGGAGCTGTTTTTT,CASSLEQGRTGELFF
.,.,TRBJ2-7,TRBV20-1,TGCAGTGCTAGAAGGAAAAGCGGAGCCTACGAGCAGTACTTC,CSARRKSGAYEQYF
.,many,TRBJ1-6,TRBV6-5,TGTGCCAGCAGTTACCTCAGGAATTCACCCCTCCACTTT,CASSYLRNSPLHF
.,.,TRBJ2-7,TRBV28,TGTGCCAGAGAGAAGACCCCCAGGGAAACCTACGAGCAGTACTTC,CAREKTPRETYEQYF
.,few,TRBJ2-1,TRBV3-1,TGTGCCAGCGCAGAGTACAATGAGCAGTTCTTC,CASAEYNEQFF
.,few,TRBJ2-7,TRBV29-1,TGCAGCGTTGTGAACAGCTACGAGCAGTACTTC,CSVVNSYEQYF
.,many,TRBJ2-7,TRBV12-3/TRBV12-4,TGTGCCAGCACCCCCGGACCGAAATGGGTTAGCGGCCCAGTAGAGCAGTACTTC,CASTPGPKWVSGPVEQYF
.,.,TRBJ2-6,TRBV6-5,TGTGCCAGCAGTTACTCGATCAACTCTGGGGCCAACGTCCTGACTTTC,CASSYSINSGANVLTF
TRBD1,few,TRBJ2-7,TRBV9,TGTGCCAGCAGCGTAGAGTCGACAGGGGTTGGGTTCGAGCAGTACTTC,CASSVESTGVGFEQYF
TRBD1,many,TRBJ1-4,TRBV2,TGTGCCAGCAGCGAGGGACAGCGCCTACTTAATGAAAAACTGTTTTTT,CASSEGQRLLNEKLFF
.,few,TRBJ2-3,TRBV20-1,TGCAGTGCCCCAGGGTGGGTCGGGGATACGCAGTATTTT,CSAPGWVGDTQYF
TRBD2,few,TRBJ2-1,TRBV7-2,TGTGCCAGCAGCTCTAGCGGCGTGGGGACTTCCTACAATGAGCAGTTCTTC,CASSSSGVGTSYNEQFF
.,many,TRBJ1-2,TRBV28,TGTGCCAGCAGTCTCTCAGACTCCTTTTATGGCTACACCTTC,CASSLSDSFYGYTF
.,many,TRBJ2-7,TRBV6-2/TRBV6-3,TGTGCCAGCGAGGGGTCTAGCCGATCCTACGAGCAGTACTTC,CASEGSSRSYEQYF
.,few,TRBJ2-2,TRBV20-1,TGCAGTGCGCCCGGGCCCTCCCGTCGGGAGCTGTTTTTT,CSAPGPSRRELFF
TRBD1,.,TRBJ2-7,TRBV6-1,TGTGCCAGCAGCCACGGCCACGGGACAGATTTTGACGAGCAGTACTTC,CASSHGHGTDFDEQYF
TRBD2,.,TRBJ2-1,TRBV27,TGTGCCAGCCCTAGCGGCCCTCCCTACAATGAGCAGTTCTTC,CASPSGPPYNEQFF
.,many,TRBJ2-1,TRBV20-1,TGCAGTGCTAGGTGGGGACATAATGAGCAGTTCTTC,CSARWGHNEQFF
TRBD2,many,TRBJ2-1,TRBV6-5,TGTGCCAGCAGCCCTTTTACCGGGAGGAATAATAATGAGCAGTTCTTC,CASSPFTGRNNNEQFF
.,.,TRBJ2-1,TRBV20-1,TGCAGTGTCGTCGGAGTCCCTACCTACAATGAGCAGTTCTTC,CSVVGVPTYNEQFF
.,many,TRBJ1-2,TRBV20-1,TGCAGTGTGTCCCGCCGGGGAATCTACTATGGCTACACCTTC,CSVSRRGIYYGYTF
.,many,TRBJ2-2,TRBV6-6,TGTGCCAGCAGCCCCGTCTTGGCGGAGCTGTTTTTT,CASSPVLAELFF
TRBD1,many,TRBJ1-2,TRBV20-1,TGCAGTGCTAGAGTCGGACAGGTCGAATGCACCTTC,CSARVGQVECTF
TRBD1,.,TRBJ2-6,TRBV18,TGTGCCAGCTCCCCACAGGGGGCGGTCTCTGGGGCCAACGTCCTGACTTTC,CASSPQGAVSGANVLTF
.,.,TRBJ1-5,TRBV7-2,TGTGCCAGCAGCTTAGGGGGGACGGTGGCGGATCAGCCCCAGCATTTT,CASSLGGTVADQPQHF
.,few,TRBJ1-1,TRBV30,TGTGCCTGGGGGGGCAGGGGCACTGAAGCTTTCTTT,CAWGGRGTEAFF
.,many,TRBJ2-7,TRBV2,TGTGCCAGCAGACGGGAGTACTACGAGCAGTACTTC,CASRREYYEQYF
.,few,TRBJ1-3,TRBV7-2,TGTGCCAGCAAACAGGGCTCTGGAAACACCATATATTTT,CASKQGSGNTIYF
TRBD2,.,TRBJ2-1,TRBV27,TGTGCCAGCAGAGGACTAGCGGGAGGTTACAATGAGCAGTTCTTC,CASRGLAGGYNEQFF
.,.,TRBJ2-2,TRBV6-6,TGTGCCAGCAGTTACTCGATAGCCACCGGGGAGCTGTTTTTT,CASSYSIATGELFF
.,.,TRBJ2-1,TRBV15,TGTGCCACCAGCAGAGACCGCCAGGGTGGTGAGCAGTTCTTC,CATSRDRQGGEQFF
TRBD2,many,TRBJ2-1,TRBV28,TGTGCCAGCAGTTTCCCTAGCGGGAGGGAGGAGCAGTTCTTC,CASSFPSGREEQFF
TRBD2,.,TRBJ2-1,TRBV14,TGTGCCAGCAGCCAAGATCGTAGCGGGACCCTCTACAATGAGCAGTTCTTC,CASSQDRSGTLYNEQFF
TRBD2,.,TRBJ2-3,TRBV19,TGTGCCGTGGGGAGGGGAGGCCCAGATACGCAGTATTTT,CAVGRGGPDTQYF
TRBD1,few,TRBJ1-5,TRBV12-3/TRBV12-4,TGTGCCAGCAGCCGGACAGGAAGTTTCGGTCAGCCCCAGCATTTT,CASSRTGSFGQPQHF
.,.,TRBJ2-3,TRBV28,TGTGCCAGCAGTCCAATGCAGACAGATACGCAGTATTTT,CASSPMQTDTQYF
.,many,TRBJ2-4,TRBV3-1,TGTGCCAGCAGCCAAGGTGGGGTTGATATTCAGTACTTC,CASSQGGVDIQYF
.,many,TRBJ2-3,TRBV2,TGTGCCAGCAGCGCTTCTAGGGACATCACAGATACGCAGTATTTT,CASSASRDITDTQYF
.,many,TRBJ2-3,TRBV20-1,TGCAGTGCTAGAGACCCCGGGAGCAGGGGCACGAATACGCAGTATTTT,CSARDPGSRGTNTQYF
.,many,TRBJ1-1,TRBV12-3/TRBV12-4,TGTGCCAGCAGTTTACAAGGAACTGAAGCTTTCTTT,CASSLQGTEAFF
.,.,TRBJ2-1,TRBV24-1,TGTGCCACCAGTGACGCGCTAGGGATATACAATGAGCAGTTCTTC,CATSDALGIYNEQFF
TRBD2,many,TRBJ2-7,TRBV27,TGTGCCAGCAGTTTAAGTGTTAGCGGGGTCTACGAGCAGTACTTC,CASSLSVSGVYEQYF
TRBD2,many,TRBJ2-7,TRBV3-1,TGTGCCAGCAGCCAGGATGGACTAGACGAGCAGTACTTC,CASSQDGLDEQYF
.,few,TRBJ2-1,TRBV11-2,TGTGCCAGCAGCTTTGGGTTCCCGCATGAGCAGTTCTTC,CASSFGFPHEQFF
.,many,TRBJ2-2,TRBV3-1,TGTGCCAGCAGCCAAAGGGACAACACCGGGGAGCTGTTTTTT,CASSQRDNTGELFF
TRBD2,few,TRBJ2-1,TRBV20-1,TGCAGTGATATTCTAGCGGGAGGGGGTGAGCAGTTCTTC,CSDILAGGGEQFF
.,.,TRBJ2-3,TRBV20-1,TGCAGTGCTAGAGACGGGACGCGAGGGACAGATACGCAGTATTTT,CSARDGTRGTDTQYF
.,few,TRBJ2-1,TRBV12-3/TRBV12-4,TGTGCCAGCTCCCGGCGCAGGGGATCACACACTGGTGAGCAGTTCTTC,CASSRRRGSHTGEQFF
.,many,TRBJ2-7,TRBV12-3/TRBV12-4,TGTGCCAGCAGTTCGGGGGGCGGCCACGAGCAGTACTTC,CASSSGGGHEQYF
.,many,TRBJ2-1,TRBV9,TGTGCCAGCAGCCCCCGTGTGGAGGGTTCCCACAATGAGCAGTTCTTC,CASSPRVEGSHNEQFF
.,many,TRBJ1-4,TRBV5-1,TGCGCCAGCAGGGACGAAGAAAAACTGTTTTTT,CASRDEEKLFF
.,many,TRBJ2-2,TRBV4-1,TGCGCCAGCAGCCAAGATATCGGGGAGCTGTTTTTT,CASSQDIGELFF
.,.,TRBJ1-1,TRBV12-3/TRBV12-4,TGTGCCAGCAGTTTCACAGGCGGGGAAGCTTTCTTT,CASSFTGGEAFF
TRBD2,many,TRBJ2-2,TRBV9,TGTGCCAGCAGCGTAGATGGCGGGAGCCGCACCGGGGAGCTGTTTTTT,CASSVDGGSRTGELFF